This section outlines one TCR beta chain sequence together with its context. Its antigen is not identified. The data derive from a study of vaccination effects on CD4 cells after COVID-19. V lost 4 bases and J lost 0, with 11 bases in between. The CDR3 totals 15 residues. Germline CDR1 reads LGHDT; CDR2 reads YNNKEL (reference sequence). Some clones are missing from TCRdb's copy, which holds only in-frame ones; the method was immunoSEQ multiplex PCR. Of tens of thousands of clones listed, less than 75% are singletons. With the ViraFEST assay, the study expanded antigen-specific CD4+ T cells using viral peptide pools, then sequenced them. Culture lasted about ten days before CD4+ T cell isolation. It was two doses of either the BNT162b2 or mRNA-1273 vaccine that participants received. Among the vaccine recipients, none had a prior SARS-CoV-2 infection, and nucleocapsid antibodies were negative.

The receptor was isolated from a human donor who received a COVID-19 vaccine. Here the sequenced sample was CD4+ T cells from PBMCs cultured with HCoV-NL63 spike peptides, taken after COVID-19 vaccination. The chain combines TRBV3-1 (or the pseudogene TRBV3-2) with TRBJ2-3; D is perhaps TRBD2 (6 bases). The DNA for the CDR3 is TGTGCCAGCAGCCCAACTGGGACTAGCACAGATACGCAGTATTTT. As protein: CASSPTGTSTDTQYF.